This TCR beta chain was captured in a study of long-term antiretroviral therapy in people with HIV. Study results and caveats: After ART, diversity increased yet remained lower than transplant donor controls. The ART regimens used between about 2003 and 2018 may be less effective than current ones.

Notes on this clone: Its antigen is unidentified.

For each donor, at least one pre-ART and at least two post-ART PBMC samples were available. At the survey level, the v3.0 immunoSEQ assay was run. The data were produced by immunoSEQ multiplex PCR, yet TCRdb's version contains in-frame clones alone and is incomplete. Here the sample spans 20,000 to 30,000 clones, roughly 87% being singletons. CDR1 is SGHDT, CDR2 YYEEEE, per germline. The junction had 1 base not matched to a gene; V was cut back by 1 base and J by 2 bases. This CDR3 is 15 amino acids long. This TCR came from a man between 50 and 59 years old with HIV. The chain employs TRBV5-6 and TRBJ2-3, with 10 bases matching TRBD2. This specimen consisted of unsorted PBMCs, obtained 0.4 years after starting antiretroviral therapy. CDR3 protein: CASSLTSGVTDTQYF. CDR3 DNA sequence: TGTGCCAGCAGCTTGACTAGCGGGGTCACAGATACGCAGTATTTT.